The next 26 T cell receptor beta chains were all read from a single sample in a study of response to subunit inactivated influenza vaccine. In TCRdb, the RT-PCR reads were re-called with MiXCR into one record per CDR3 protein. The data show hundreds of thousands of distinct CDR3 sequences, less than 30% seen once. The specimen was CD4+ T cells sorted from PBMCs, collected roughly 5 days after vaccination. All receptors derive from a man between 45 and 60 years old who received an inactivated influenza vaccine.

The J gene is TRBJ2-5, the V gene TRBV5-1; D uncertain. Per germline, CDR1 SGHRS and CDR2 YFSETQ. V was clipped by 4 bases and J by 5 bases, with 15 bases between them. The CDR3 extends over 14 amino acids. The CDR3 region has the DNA TGCGCCAGCAGCACCCGGGTAGTTAGGGAGACCCAGTACTTC. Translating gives CASSTRVVRETQYF. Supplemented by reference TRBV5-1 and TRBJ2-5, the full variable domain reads KAGVTQTPRYLIKTRGQQVTLSCSPISGHRSVSWYQQTPGQGLQFLFEYFSETQRNKGNFPGRFSGRQFSNSRSEMNVSTLELGDSALYLCASSTRVVRETQYFGPGTRLLVL.

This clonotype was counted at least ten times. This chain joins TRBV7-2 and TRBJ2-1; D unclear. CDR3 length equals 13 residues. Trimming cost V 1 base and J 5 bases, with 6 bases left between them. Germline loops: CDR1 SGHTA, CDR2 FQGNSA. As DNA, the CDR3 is TGTGCCAGCAGCTTAGGGCCGAACAATGAGCAGTTCTTC. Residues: CASSLGPNNEQFF.

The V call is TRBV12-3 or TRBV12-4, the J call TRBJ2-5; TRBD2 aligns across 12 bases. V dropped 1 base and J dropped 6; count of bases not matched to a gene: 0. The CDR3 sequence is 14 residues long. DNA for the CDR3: TGTGCCAGCAGTTTAGGGACTAGCGGGAAGACCCAGTACTTC. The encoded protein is CASSLGTSGKTQYF.

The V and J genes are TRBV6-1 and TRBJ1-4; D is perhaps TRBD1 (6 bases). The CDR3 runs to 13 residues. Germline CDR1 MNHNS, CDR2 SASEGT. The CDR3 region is CATGQWRREKLFF. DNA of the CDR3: TGTGCAACAGGGCAGTGGAGAAGGGAAAAACTGTTTTTT.

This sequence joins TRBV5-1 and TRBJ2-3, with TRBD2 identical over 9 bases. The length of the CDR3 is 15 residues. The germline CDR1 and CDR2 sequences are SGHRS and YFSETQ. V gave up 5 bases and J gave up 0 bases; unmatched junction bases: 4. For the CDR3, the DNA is TGCGCCAGCAGACCCACTAGCGGGAGCACAGATACGCAGTATTTT. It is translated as CASRPTSGSTDTQYF.

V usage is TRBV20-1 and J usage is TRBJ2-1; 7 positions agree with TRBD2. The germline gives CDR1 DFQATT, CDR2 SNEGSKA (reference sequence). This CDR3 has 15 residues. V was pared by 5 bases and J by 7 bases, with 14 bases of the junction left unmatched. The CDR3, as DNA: TGCAGTGCTTCCTTAGCGGGTGGCGTTACGAATGAGCAGTTCTTC. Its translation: CSASLAGGVTNEQFF.

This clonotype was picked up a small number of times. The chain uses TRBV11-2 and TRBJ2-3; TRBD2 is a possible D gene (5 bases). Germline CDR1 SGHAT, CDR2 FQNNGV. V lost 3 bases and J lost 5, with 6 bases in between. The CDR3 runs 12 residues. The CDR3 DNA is TGTGCCAGCAGCTTCGGGAAAGATACGCAGTATTTT. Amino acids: CASSFGKDTQYF.

The CDR3 DNA reads TGCAGCGTTGCCCCCCGAGTGGCCTACAATGAGCAGTTCTTC. Translation: CSVAPRVAYNEQFF. The chain has TRBV29-1 and TRBJ2-1, with D hard to call. The length of the CDR3 is 14 residues. Trimming took 4 bases from V and 2 from J, leaving 12 bases between them. Looked up from germline, CDR1 is SQVTM and CDR2 is ANQGSEA.

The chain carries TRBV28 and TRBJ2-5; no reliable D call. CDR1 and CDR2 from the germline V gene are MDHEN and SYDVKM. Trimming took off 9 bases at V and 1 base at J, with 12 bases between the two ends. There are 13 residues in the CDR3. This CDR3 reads CARGRTLQETQYF. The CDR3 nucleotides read TGTGCCAGGGGTAGGACGCTCCAAGAGACCCAGTACTTC. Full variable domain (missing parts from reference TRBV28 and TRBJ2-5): DVKVTQSSRYLVKRTGEKVFLECVQDMDHENMFWYRQDPGLGLRLIYFSYDVKMKEKGDIPEGYSVSREKKERFSLILESASTNQTSMYLCARGRTLQETQYFGPGTRLLVL.

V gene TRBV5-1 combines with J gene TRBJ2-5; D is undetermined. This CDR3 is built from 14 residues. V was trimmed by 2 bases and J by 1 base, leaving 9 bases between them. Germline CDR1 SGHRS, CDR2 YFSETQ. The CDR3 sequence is CASSFVVSQETQYF. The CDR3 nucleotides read TGCGCCAGCAGCTTCGTAGTAAGCCAAGAGACCCAGTACTTC.

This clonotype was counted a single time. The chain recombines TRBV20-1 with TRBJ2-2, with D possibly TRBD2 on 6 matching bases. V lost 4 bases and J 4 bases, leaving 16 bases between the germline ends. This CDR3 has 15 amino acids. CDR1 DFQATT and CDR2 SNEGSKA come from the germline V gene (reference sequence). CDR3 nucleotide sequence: TGCAGTGCTACCTCCACTAGCCTGAGCACCGGGGAGCTGTTTTTT. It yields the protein CSATSTSLSTGELFF.

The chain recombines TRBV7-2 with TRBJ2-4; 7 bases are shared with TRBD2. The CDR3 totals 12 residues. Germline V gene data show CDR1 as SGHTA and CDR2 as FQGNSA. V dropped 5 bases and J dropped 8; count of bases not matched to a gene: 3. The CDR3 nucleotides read TGTGCCAGCAGCGCTAGCGGACACATTCAGTACTTC. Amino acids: CASSASGHIQYF.

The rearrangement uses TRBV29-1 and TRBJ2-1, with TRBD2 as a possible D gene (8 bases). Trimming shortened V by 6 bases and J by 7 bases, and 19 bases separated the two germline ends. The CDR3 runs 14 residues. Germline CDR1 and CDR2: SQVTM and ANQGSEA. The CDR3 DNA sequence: TGCAGCGTAGGGGGCAGCGGGAGAGTTAATGAGCAGTTCTTC. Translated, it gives CSVGGSGRVNEQFF.

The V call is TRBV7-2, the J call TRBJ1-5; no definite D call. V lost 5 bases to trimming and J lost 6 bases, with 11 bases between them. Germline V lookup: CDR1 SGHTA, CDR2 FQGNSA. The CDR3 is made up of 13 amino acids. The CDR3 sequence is CASSPTGPQPQHF. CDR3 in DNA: TGTGCCAGCAGCCCGACCGGGCCTCAGCCCCAGCATTTT.

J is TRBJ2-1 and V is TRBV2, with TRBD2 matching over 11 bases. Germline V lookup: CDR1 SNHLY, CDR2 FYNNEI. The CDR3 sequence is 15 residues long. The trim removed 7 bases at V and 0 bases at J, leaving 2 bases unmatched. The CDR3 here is CASMGLADSYNEQFF. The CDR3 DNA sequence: TGTGCCAGCATGGGACTAGCGGACTCCTACAATGAGCAGTTCTTC.

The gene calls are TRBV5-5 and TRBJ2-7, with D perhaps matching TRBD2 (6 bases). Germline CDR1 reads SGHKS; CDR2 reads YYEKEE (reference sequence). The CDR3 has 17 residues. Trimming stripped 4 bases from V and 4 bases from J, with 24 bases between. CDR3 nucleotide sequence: TGTGCCAGCAGCCCGAACATCGGGGGACCGGGCCGATACGAGCAGTACTTC. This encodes CASSPNIGGPGRYEQYF.

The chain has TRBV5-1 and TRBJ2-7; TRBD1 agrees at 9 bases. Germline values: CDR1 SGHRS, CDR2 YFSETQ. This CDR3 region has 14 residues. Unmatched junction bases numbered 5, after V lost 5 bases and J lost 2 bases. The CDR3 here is CASRQQGATYEQYF. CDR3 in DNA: TGCGCCAGCAGACAACAGGGGGCAACCTACGAGCAGTACTTC.

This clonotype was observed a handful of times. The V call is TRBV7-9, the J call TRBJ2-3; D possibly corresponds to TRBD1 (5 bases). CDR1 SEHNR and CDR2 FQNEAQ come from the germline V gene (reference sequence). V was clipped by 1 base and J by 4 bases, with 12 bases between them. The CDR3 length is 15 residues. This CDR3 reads CASSLEGREADTQYF. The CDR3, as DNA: TGTGCCAGCAGCTTAGAGGGCAGGGAAGCAGATACGCAGTATTTT.

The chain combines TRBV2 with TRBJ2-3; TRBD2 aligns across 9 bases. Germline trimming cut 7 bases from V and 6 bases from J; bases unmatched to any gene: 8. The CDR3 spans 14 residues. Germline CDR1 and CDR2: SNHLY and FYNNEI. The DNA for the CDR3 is TGTGCCAGCACGGCTAGCGGGGAACGGGATACGCAGTATTTT. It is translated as CASTASGERDTQYF.

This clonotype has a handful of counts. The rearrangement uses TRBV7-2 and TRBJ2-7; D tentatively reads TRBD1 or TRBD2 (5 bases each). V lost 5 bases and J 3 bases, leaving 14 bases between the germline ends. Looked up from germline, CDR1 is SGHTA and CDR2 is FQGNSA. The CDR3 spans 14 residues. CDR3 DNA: TGTGCCAGCAGCGCAGTGGGACCCCACTACGAGCAGTACTTC. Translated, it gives CASSAVGPHYEQYF.

CDR3 in DNA: TGCAGTGCTGCCGGGACTAGCGGGTACGAGCAGTACTTC. Its translation: CSAAGTSGYEQYF. The genes are TRBV20-1 and TRBJ2-7; the match to TRBD2 covers 12 bases. CDR3 length: 13 amino acids. Germline CDR1 DFQATT, CDR2 SNEGSKA (reference sequence). V was pared by 5 bases and J by 4 bases, with 3 bases of the junction left unmatched.

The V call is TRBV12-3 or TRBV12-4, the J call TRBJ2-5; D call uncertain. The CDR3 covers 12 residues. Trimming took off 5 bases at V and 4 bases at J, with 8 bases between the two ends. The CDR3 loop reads CASSGSVETQYF. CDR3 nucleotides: TGTGCCAGCAGTGGGTCGGTAGAGACCCAGTACTTC.

CDR3 nucleotide sequence: TGTGCCAGCAGCCAATTTTCATACTCTAACTATGGCTACACCTTC. Its translation: CASSQFSYSNYGYTF. This rearrangement joins TRBV3-1 to TRBJ1-2; D remains ambiguous. CDR1 is LGHDT and CDR2 is YNNKEL in the germline V gene (reference sequence). V gave up 2 bases and J gave up 0 bases, with 10 bases separating them. The CDR3 is 15 residues long.

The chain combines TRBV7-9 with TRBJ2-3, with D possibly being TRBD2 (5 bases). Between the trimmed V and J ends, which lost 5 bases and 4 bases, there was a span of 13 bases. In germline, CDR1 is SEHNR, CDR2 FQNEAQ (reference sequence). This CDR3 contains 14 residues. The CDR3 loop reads CASSLLGSSDTQYF. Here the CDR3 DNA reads TGTGCCAGCAGCCTCCTGGGGAGCTCAGATACGCAGTATTTT.

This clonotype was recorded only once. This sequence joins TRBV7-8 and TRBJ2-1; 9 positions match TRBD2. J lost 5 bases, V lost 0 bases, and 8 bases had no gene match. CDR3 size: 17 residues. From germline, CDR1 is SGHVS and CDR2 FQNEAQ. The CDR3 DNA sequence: TGTGCCAGCAGCTTAGCGTATCGGCTAGCGGGGAACAATGAGCAGTTCTTC. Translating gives CASSLAYRLAGNNEQFF. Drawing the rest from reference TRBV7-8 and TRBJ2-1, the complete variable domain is GAGVSQSPRYKVAKRGQDVALRCDPISGHVSLFWYQQALGQGPEFLTYFQNEAQLDKSGLPSDRFFAERPEGSVSTLKIQRTQQEDSAVYLCASSLAYRLAGNNEQFFGPGTRLTVL.

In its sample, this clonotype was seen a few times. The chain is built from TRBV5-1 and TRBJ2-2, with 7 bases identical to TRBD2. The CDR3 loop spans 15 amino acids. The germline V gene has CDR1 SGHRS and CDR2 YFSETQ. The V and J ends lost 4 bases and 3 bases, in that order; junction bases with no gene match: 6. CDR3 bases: TGCGCCAGCAGCCCCGGGACTATTGACACCGGGGAGCTGTTTTTT. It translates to CASSPGTIDTGELFF.